This note documents a single TCR beta chain sequence. This entry comes from a study of T cell responses to AZD1222 COVID-19 vaccine. Clones were sequenced by immunoSEQ multiplex PCR, and TCRdb holds only the in-frame ones, with some missing. The sample includes roughly 190,000 clones, 80% to 95% of them seen just once. The CDR3 has 13 residues. V dropped 5 bases and J dropped 5 bases, with 11 bases sitting between them. CDR1 and CDR2 from the germline V gene are SEHNR and FQNEAQ (reference sequence). The source of this sequence is an adult who received the AZD1222 COVID-19 vaccine. The chain has TRBV7-9 and TRBJ2-3; no firm D call. The sequencing used peripheral blood, collected 28 days after the second AZD1222 dose. CDR3 nucleotides: TGTGCCAGCAGCCAGTTCCTAATAGATACGCAGTATTTT. Its protein is CASSQFLIDTQYF.